The 2 T cell receptor beta chains listed next were all sequenced from one sample in a study of blood T cell repertoires in COVID-19. Profiling relied on immunoSEQ multiplex PCR, and the TCRdb table lists in-frame clones only, not all of them. The sample lists about 150,000 clones; around 90% were seen once. The sample comprised PBMCs or T cells enriched from blood (not recorded which). Source of these receptors: a woman between 40 and 50 years old who had been exposed to COVID-19.

V usage is TRBV28 and J usage is TRBJ2-5; 12 nucleotides line up with TRBD1. This CDR3 is built from 16 residues. With 3 bases clipped from V and 5 bases from J, the junction kept 7 bases outside the gene matches. Germline values: CDR1 MDHEN, CDR2 SYDVKM. Here the CDR3 reads CASSLGGQGARETQYF. CDR3 coding DNA: TGTGCCAGCAGTTTGGGGGGACAGGGGGCTAGGGAGACCCAGTACTTC. Looking up the rest from reference TRBV28 and TRBJ2-5 gives the full variable domain: DVKVTQSSRYLVKRTGEKVFLECVQDMDHENMFWYRQDPGLGLRLIYFSYDVKMKEKGDIPEGYSVSREKKERFSLILESASTNQTSMYLCASSLGGQGARETQYFGPGTRLLVL.

The rearrangement links TRBV5-1 to TRBJ2-5, with D maybe TRBD2 (7 bases). This CDR3 is built from 16 residues. V lost 0 bases, J lost 4 bases, and 16 bases lay in between. The germline gives CDR1 SGHRS, CDR2 YFSETQ. The DNA for the CDR3 is TGCGCCAGCAGCTTGGCCGGGGGGCGAGGGACAGAGACCCAGTACTTC. This sequence encodes CASSLAGGRGTETQYF. Filled out from reference TRBV5-1 and TRBJ2-5, the complete variable domain reads KAGVTQTPRYLIKTRGQQVTLSCSPISGHRSVSWYQQTPGQGLQFLFEYFSETQRNKGNFPGRFSGRQFSNSRSEMNVSTLELGDSALYLCASSLAGGRGTETQYFGPGTRLLVL.